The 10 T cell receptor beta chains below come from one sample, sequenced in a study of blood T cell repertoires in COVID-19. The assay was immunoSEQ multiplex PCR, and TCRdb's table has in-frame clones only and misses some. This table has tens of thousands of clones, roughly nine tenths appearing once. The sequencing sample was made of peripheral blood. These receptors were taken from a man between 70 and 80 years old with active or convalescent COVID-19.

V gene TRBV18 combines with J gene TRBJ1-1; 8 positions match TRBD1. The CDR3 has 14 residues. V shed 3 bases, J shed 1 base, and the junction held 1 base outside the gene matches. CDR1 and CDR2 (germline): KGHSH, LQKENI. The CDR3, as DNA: TGTGCCAGCTCACCTGGGACAGGGAACACTGAAGCTTTCTTT. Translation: CASSPGTGNTEAFF.

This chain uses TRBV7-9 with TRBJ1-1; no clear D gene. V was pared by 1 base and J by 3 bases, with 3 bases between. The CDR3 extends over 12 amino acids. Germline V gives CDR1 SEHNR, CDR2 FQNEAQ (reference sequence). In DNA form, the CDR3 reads TGTGCCAGCAGCTTAGAGCACACTGAAGCTTTCTTT. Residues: CASSLEHTEAFF.

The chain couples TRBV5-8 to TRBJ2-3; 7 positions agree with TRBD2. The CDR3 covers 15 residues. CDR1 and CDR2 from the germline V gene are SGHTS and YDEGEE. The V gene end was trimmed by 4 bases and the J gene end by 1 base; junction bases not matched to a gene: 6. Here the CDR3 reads CASSLGTTRTDTQYF. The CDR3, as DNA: TGTGCCAGCAGCCTGGGGACTACCCGCACAGATACGCAGTATTTT.

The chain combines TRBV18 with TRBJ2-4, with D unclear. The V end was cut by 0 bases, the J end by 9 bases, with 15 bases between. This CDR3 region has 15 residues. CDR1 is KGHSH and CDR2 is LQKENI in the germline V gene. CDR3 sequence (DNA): TGTGCCAGCTCACCACCGTCCGCCCAACTGCGCATTCAGTACTTC. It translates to CASSPPSAQLRIQYF.

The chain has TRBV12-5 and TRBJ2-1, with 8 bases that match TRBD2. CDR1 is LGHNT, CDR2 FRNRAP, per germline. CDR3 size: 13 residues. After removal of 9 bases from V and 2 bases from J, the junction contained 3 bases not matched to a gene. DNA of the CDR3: TGTGCTAGCACTAGCGGAGCCTACAATGAGCAGTTCTTC. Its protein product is CASTSGAYNEQFF.

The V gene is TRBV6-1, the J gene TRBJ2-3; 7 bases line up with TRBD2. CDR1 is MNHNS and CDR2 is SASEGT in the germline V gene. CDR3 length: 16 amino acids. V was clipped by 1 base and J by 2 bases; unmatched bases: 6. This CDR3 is CASSEVGGFTTDTQYF. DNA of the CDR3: TGTGCCAGCAGTGAAGTCGGGGGGTTCACCACAGATACGCAGTATTTT.

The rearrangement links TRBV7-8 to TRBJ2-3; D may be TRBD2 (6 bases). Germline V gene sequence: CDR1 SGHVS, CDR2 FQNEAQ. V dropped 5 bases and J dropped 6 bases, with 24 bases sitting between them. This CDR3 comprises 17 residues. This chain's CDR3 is CASSTLGELWGVDTQYF. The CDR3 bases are TGTGCCAGCAGCACCCTCGGGGAGCTCTGGGGGGTGGATACGCAGTATTTT.

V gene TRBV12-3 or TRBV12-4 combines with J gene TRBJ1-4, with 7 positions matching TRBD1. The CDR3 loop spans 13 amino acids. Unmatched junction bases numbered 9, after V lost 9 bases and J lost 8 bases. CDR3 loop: CASRQGRIEKLFF. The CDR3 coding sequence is TGTGCCAGTCGACAGGGCAGGATCGAAAAACTGTTTTTT.

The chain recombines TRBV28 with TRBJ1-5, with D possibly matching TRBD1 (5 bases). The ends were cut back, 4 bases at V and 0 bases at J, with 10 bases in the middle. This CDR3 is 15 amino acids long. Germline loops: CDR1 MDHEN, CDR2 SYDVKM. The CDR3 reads CASSSQTDSNQPQHF. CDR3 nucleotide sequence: TGTGCCAGCAGTTCCCAGACAGATAGCAATCAGCCCCAGCATTTT.

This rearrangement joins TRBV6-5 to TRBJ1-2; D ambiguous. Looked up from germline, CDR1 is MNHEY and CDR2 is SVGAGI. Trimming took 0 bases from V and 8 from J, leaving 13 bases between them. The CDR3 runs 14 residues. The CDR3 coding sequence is TGTGCCAGCAGTTACTCGAGCCCCCCAGGAGGCTACACCTTC. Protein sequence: CASSYSSPPGGYTF.